The 17 T cell receptor beta chains presented below share a single source sample, sequenced in a study of T-cell reconstitution after alpha-beta-depleted transplantation in children. Study-wide results and caveats: One year after transplant, T-cell counts and diversity came mostly from newly produced T cells.

As it was prepared, the TCRbeta library received unique molecular identifiers. TCRdb recomputed calls from the PCR reads with MiXCR, one row per CDR3 protein. This table holds about 300,000 distinct CDR3 sequences, less than 9.5% found once. Antigens for these TCRs are unknown. The specimen was peripheral blood, collected 360 days after TCRalphabeta/CD19-depleted stem cell transplant. These receptors came from a female patient aged 2-9 years who had a stem cell transplant for Fanconi anemia, so the T cells may come from the graft donor.

This clonotype was seen ten or more times. The CDR3 is CAISESAGDHEQYV. The CDR3 region has the DNA TGTGCCATCAGTGAGTCAGCTGGGGACCACGAGCAGTACGTC. V is TRBV10-3 and J is TRBJ2-7; D possibly matches TRBD1 or TRBD2 (5 bases each). The length of the CDR3 is 14 residues. Per the germline V gene, CDR1 is ENHRY and CDR2 is SYGVKD. Trimming shortened V by 0 bases and J by 5 bases, and 11 bases separated the two germline ends.

There are a few counts of this clonotype. The genes are TRBV7-9 and TRBJ2-1; tentative D call: TRBD1 (6 bases). CDR3 length: 15 residues. The V gene's germline CDR1 is SEHNR and CDR2 FQNEAQ (reference sequence). V lost 4 bases and J 4 bases, leaving 14 bases between the germline ends. DNA for the CDR3: TGTGCCAGCAGCTCGATCCCCCAGGGGTACAATGAGCAGTTCTTC. It encodes CASSSIPQGYNEQFF.

V is TRBV20-1 and J is TRBJ1-5; no definite D call. Germline lookup yields CDR1 DFQATT and CDR2 SNEGSKA (reference sequence). The V end was cut by 0 bases, the J end by 0 bases, with 6 bases between. This CDR3 spans 14 amino acids. The CDR3 DNA follows: TGCAGTGCTAGAGATAAAAATAGCAATCAGCCCCAGCATTTT. This codes for CSARDKNSNQPQHF.

This clonotype occurred a few times. The rearrangement joins TRBV28 to TRBJ2-7; 12 nucleotides align to TRBD1. There are 15 residues in the CDR3. The junction had 7 bases not matched to a gene; V was cut back by 6 bases and J by 4 bases. CDR1 MDHEN and CDR2 SYDVKM come from the germline V gene. The CDR3 nucleotides read TGTGCCAGCAGGTTTGGGACAGGGGGCCAGTACGAGCAGTACTTC. This encodes CASRFGTGGQYEQYF.

This clonotype was counted only a few times. The V and J genes are TRBV12-3 or TRBV12-4 and TRBJ1-1, with no clear D. The CDR3 consists of 15 residues. Trimming pared 3 bases from V and 2 bases from J, leaving 13 bases between. The CDR3 reads CASSFGVTRNTEAFF. CDR3 in DNA: TGTGCCAGCAGTTTTGGGGTCACGAGAAACACTGAAGCTTTCTTT.

The V and J genes are TRBV7-9 and TRBJ1-1; TRBD1 matches at 8 bases. Germline V gene sequence: CDR1 SEHNR, CDR2 FQNEAQ (reference sequence). V gave up 5 bases and J gave up 1 base; unmatched junction bases: 6. This CDR3 is 15 amino acids long. CDR3 DNA: TGTGCCAGCAGCACCCGACAGGGGACGAACACTGAAGCTTTCTTT. Translating gives CASSTRQGTNTEAFF.

In this sample, this clonotype turned up many times. The gene calls are TRBV9 and TRBJ2-1, with D uncertain. The CDR3 runs to 16 residues. The germline V gene has CDR1 SGDLS and CDR2 YYNGEE. The V end lost 4 bases, the J end lost 1 base, and 15 bases lay between the germline ends. This CDR3 is CASSHLTVQSYNEQFF. The CDR3 region has the DNA TGTGCCAGCAGCCACCTGACTGTGCAGTCCTACAATGAGCAGTTCTTC.

This clonotype was counted many times. This chain connects TRBV18 to TRBJ2-7; D call uncertain. With 4 bases removed from V and 4 bases from J, the gap between germline ends came to 17 bases. In germline, CDR1 is KGHSH, CDR2 LQKENI. The CDR3 has 15 residues. The CDR3 DNA follows: TGTGCCAGCTCACACGGACCGGAAAGGTCGTACGAGCAGTACTTC. This codes for CASSHGPERSYEQYF.

This clonotype was seen at least ten times. This chain connects TRBV12-3 or TRBV12-4 to TRBJ2-7; perhaps TRBD2 as D (6 bases). V lost 4 bases to trimming and J lost 2 bases, with 9 bases between them. CDR3 size: 13 residues. The CDR3 here is CASSSRLAYEQYF. The CDR3 DNA follows: TGTGCCAGCAGTTCAAGACTAGCCTACGAGCAGTACTTC.

This chain uses TRBV25-1 with TRBJ2-3; D is undetermined. This CDR3 is built from 15 residues. CDR1 is MGHDK and CDR2 is SYGVNS in the germline V gene. V lost 1 base to trimming and J lost 2 bases, with 10 bases between them. The CDR3 bases are TGTGCCAGCAGTGAATTCTTTGGGGACACAGATACGCAGTATTTT. This sequence encodes CASSEFFGDTDTQYF.

Written as DNA, the CDR3 is TGTGCCAGCATGGAGACTCTGGCACCCACAGATACGCAGTATTTT. As protein: CASMETLAPTDTQYF. The chain recombines TRBV6-1 with TRBJ2-3; D is ambiguous. Germline values: CDR1 MNHNS, CDR2 SASEGT. The germline V and J ends were trimmed by 7 bases and 2 bases, with 16 bases remaining between them. This CDR3 comprises 15 residues.

This rearrangement joins TRBV14 to TRBJ2-2; the match to TRBD2 covers 8 bases. Trimming cost V 4 bases and J 1 base; bases outside gene matches: 17. The CDR3 runs 20 residues. Germline CDR1 is SGHDN and CDR2 is FVKESK. The CDR3 nucleotides read TGTGCCAGCAGCCGAGACACTAGCGGAATTCTGCTAGGGAACACCGGGGAGCTGTTTTTT. Amino acids: CASSRDTSGILLGNTGELFF.

This clonotype was counted many times. The chain couples TRBV5-1 to TRBJ2-5; D not certain. CDR1 is SGHRS, CDR2 YFSETQ, per germline. Trimming cost V 3 bases and J 4 bases, with 22 bases left between them. The CDR3 is 17 residues long. Written as DNA, the CDR3 is TGCGCCAGCAGCTCGCTCGTCCTCCCTAACGGTGGAGAGACCCAGTACTTC. Translated, it gives CASSSLVLPNGGETQYF.

This rearrangement joins TRBV6-5 to TRBJ1-2; D gene ambiguous. Looked up from germline, CDR1 is MNHEY and CDR2 is SVGAGI. Trimming took off 4 bases at V and 8 bases at J, with 17 bases between the two ends. The CDR3 runs 14 residues. The CDR3 reads CASSSRGPAEGYTF. CDR3 sequence (DNA): TGTGCCAGCAGTTCCCGAGGACCGGCAGAGGGCTACACCTTC.

This clonotype appeared many times. This chain joins TRBV30 and TRBJ2-3; D remains unclear. In germline, CDR1 is GTSNPN, CDR2 SVGIG (reference sequence). The CDR3 covers 12 residues. V dropped 5 bases and J dropped 7 bases, with 13 bases sitting between them. DNA of the CDR3: TGTGCCTGGGAAAACTCTGCCCATACGCAGTATTTT. Amino acid sequence: CAWENSAHTQYF.

Many counts were recorded for this clonotype. The chain recombines TRBV15 with TRBJ1-1; D gene ambiguous. The CDR3 extends over 14 amino acids. The germline V gene encodes CDR1 LNHNV and CDR2 YYDKDF (reference sequence). V was pared by 0 bases and J by 7 bases, with 12 bases between. The CDR3 loop reads CATSREPGRFEAFF. The CDR3 nucleotides read TGTGCCACCAGCAGAGAACCCGGGCGTTTTGAAGCTTTCTTT.

This clonotype was counted ten times or more. The CDR3 region has the DNA TGCGCCAGCAGCTGGGCTAGCGTCAATGAGCAGTTCTTC. Encoded protein: CASSWASVNEQFF. The gene calls are TRBV5-1 and TRBJ2-1; a possible D gene is TRBD2 (6 bases). Germline CDR1 reads SGHRS; CDR2 reads YFSETQ. Trimming took off 3 bases at V and 6 bases at J, with 10 bases between the two ends. This CDR3 comprises 13 residues.